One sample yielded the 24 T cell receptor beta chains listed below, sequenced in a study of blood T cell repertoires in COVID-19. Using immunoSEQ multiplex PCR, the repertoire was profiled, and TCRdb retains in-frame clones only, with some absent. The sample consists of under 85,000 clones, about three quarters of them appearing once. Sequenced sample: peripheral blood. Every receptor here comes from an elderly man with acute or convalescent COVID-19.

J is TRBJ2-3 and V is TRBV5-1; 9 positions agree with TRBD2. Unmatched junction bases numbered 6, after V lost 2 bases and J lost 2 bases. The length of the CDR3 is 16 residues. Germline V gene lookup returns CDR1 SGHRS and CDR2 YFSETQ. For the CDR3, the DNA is TGCGCCAGCAGCTTAAGACTAGCGGAATACACAGATACGCAGTATTTT. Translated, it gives CASSLRLAEYTDTQYF. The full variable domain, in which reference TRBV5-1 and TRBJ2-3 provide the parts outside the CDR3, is KAGVTQTPRYLIKTRGQQVTLSCSPISGHRSVSWYQQTPGQGLQFLFEYFSETQRNKGNFPGRFSGRQFSNSRSEMNVSTLELGDSALYLCASSLRLAEYTDTQYFGPGTRLTVL.

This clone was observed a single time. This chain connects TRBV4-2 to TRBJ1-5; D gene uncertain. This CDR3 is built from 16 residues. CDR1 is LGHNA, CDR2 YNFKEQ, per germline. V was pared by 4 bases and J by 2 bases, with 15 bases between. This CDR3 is CASSPGLDLGNQPQHF. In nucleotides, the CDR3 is TGTGCCAGCAGCCCCGGGTTAGACCTAGGCAATCAGCCCCAGCATTTT.

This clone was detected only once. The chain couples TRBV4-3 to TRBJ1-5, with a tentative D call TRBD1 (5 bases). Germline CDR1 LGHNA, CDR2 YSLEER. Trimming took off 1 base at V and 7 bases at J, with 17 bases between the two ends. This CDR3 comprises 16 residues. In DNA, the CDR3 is TGCGCCAGCAGCCAAGTCTGGGGCAGGGCAAACCAGCCCCAGCATTTT. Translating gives CASSQVWGRANQPQHF.

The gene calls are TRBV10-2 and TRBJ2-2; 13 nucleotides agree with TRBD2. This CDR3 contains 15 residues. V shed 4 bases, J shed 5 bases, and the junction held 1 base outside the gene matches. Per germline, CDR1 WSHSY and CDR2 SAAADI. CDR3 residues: CASSVLAGGTGELFF. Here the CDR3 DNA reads TGCGCCAGCAGTGTACTAGCGGGAGGGACCGGGGAGCTGTTTTTT.

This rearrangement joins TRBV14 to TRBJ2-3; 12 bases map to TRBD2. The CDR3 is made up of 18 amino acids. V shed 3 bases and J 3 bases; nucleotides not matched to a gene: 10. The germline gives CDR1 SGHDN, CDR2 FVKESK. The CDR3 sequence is CASSHRAAGTSGTDTQYF. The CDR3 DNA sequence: TGTGCCAGCAGCCATAGAGCGGCTGGGACTAGCGGGACAGATACGCAGTATTTT. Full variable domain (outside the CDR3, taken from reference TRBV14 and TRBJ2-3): EAGVTQFPSHSVIEKGQTVTLRCDPISGHDNLYWYRRVMGKEIKFLLHFVKESKQDESGMPNNRFLAERTGGTYSTLKVQPAELEDSGVYFCASSHRAAGTSGTDTQYFGPGTRLTVL.

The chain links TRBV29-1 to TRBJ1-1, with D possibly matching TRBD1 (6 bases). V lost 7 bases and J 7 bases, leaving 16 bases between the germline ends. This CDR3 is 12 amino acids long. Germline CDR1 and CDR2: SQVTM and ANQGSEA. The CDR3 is CSAEPGGDEAFF. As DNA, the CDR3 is TGCAGCGCCGAACCGGGGGGCGATGAAGCTTTCTTT.

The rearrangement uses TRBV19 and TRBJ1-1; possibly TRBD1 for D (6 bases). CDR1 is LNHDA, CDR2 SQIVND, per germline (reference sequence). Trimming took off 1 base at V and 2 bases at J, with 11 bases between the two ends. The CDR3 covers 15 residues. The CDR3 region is CASSIGAGVNTEAFF. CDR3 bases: TGTGCCAGTAGTATAGGGGCAGGGGTAAACACTGAAGCTTTCTTT.

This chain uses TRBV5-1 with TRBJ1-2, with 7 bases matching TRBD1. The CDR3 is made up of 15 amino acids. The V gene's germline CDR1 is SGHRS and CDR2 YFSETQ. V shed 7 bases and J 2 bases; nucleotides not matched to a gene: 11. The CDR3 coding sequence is TGCGCCAGCTCCTCCGGACAGGCCAACAACTATGGCTACACCTTC. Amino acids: CASSSGQANNYGYTF.

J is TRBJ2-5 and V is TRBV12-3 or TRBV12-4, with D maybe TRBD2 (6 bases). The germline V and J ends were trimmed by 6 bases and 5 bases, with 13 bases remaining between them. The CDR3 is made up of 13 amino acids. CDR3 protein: CASSTSLGETQYF. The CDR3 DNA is TGTGCCAGCAGCACTAGCCTGGGGGAGACCCAGTACTTC.

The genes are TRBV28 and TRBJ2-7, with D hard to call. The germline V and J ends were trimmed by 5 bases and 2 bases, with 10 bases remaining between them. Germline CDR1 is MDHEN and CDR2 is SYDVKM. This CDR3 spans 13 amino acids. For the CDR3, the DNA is TGTGCCAGCAGTATACCCCAGGCCTACGAGCAGTACTTC. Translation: CASSIPQAYEQYF.

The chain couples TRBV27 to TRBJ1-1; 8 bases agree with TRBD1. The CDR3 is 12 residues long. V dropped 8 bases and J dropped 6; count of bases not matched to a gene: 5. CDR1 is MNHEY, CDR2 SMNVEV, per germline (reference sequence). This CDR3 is CASGDRGPEAFF. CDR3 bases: TGTGCCAGCGGCGACAGGGGCCCTGAAGCTTTCTTT.

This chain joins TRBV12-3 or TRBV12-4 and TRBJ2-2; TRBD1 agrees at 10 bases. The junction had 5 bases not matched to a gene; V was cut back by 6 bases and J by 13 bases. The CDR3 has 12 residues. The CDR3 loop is CASRRDRGWLFF. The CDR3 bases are TGTGCCAGCAGGAGGGACAGGGGTTGGCTGTTTTTT.

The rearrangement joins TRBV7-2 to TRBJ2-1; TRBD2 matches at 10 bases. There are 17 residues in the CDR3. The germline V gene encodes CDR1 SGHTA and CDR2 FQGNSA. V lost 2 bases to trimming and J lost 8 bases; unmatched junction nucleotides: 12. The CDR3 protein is CASSLKSSGRPGDEQFF. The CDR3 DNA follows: TGTGCCAGCAGCTTAAAGTCTAGCGGGAGACCCGGGGATGAGCAGTTCTTC.

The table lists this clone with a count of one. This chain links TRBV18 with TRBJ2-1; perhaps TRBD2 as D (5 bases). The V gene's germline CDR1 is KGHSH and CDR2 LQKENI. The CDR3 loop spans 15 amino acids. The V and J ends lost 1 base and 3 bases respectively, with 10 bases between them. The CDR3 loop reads CASSPLEAVYNEQFF. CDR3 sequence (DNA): TGTGCCAGCTCACCACTGGAGGCGGTCTACAATGAGCAGTTCTTC. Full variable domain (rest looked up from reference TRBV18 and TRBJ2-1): NAGVMQNPRHLVRRRGQEARLRCSPMKGHSHVYWYRQLPEEGLKFMVYLQKENIIDESGMPKERFSAEFPKEGPSILRIQQVVRGDSAAYFCASSPLEAVYNEQFFGPGTRLTVL.

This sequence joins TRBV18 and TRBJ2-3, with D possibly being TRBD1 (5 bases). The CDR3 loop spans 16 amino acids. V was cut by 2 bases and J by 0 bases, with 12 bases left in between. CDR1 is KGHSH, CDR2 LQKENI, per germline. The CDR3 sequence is CASSPKGPASTDTQYF. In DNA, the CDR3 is TGTGCCAGCTCACCAAAGGGGCCCGCTAGCACAGATACGCAGTATTTT. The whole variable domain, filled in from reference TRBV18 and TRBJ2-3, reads NAGVMQNPRHLVRRRGQEARLRCSPMKGHSHVYWYRQLPEEGLKFMVYLQKENIIDESGMPKERFSAEFPKEGPSILRIQQVVRGDSAAYFCASSPKGPASTDTQYFGPGTRLTVL.

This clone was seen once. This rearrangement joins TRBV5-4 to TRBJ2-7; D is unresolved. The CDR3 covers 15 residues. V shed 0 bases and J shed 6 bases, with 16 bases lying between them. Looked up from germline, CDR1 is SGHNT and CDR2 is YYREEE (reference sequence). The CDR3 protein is CASSLAIESRAEQYF. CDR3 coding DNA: TGTGCCAGCAGCTTGGCCATTGAGTCGCGAGCCGAGCAGTACTTC.

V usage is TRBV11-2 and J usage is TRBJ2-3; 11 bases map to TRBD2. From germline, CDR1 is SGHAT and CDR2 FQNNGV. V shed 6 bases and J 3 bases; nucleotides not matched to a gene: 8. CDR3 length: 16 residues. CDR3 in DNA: TGTGCCAGCAGACGTAGCGGGAGGGCCCGGACAGATACGCAGTATTTT. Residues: CASRRSGRARTDTQYF.

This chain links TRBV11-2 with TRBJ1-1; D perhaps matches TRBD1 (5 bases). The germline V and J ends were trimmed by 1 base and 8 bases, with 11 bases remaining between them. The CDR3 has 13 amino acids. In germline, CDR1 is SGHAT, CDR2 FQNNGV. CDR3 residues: CASSLAPGREAFF. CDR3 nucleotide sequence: TGTGCCAGCAGCTTAGCTCCAGGGAGGGAAGCTTTCTTT.

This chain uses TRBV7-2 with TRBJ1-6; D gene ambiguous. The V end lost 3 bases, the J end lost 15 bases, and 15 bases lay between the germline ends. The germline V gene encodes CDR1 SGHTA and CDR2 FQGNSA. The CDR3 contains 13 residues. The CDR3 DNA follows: TGTGCCAGCAGCTTGGTGACACAGCCCAGCCTCCACTTT. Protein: CASSLVTQPSLHF.

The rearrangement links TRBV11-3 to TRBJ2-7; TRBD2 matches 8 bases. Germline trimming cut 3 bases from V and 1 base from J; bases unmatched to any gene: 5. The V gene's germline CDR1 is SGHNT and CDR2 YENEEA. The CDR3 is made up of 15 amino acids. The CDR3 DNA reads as TGTGCCAGCAGCTTCGGGGGGGCCGGATCCTACGAGCAGTACTTC. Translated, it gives CASSFGGAGSYEQYF.

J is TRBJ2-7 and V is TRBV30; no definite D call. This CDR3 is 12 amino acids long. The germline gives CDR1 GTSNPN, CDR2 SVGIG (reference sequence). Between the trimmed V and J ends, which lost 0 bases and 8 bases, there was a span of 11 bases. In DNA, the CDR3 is TGTGCCTGGAGTGTAGAGCGTGTCAAGCAGTACTTC. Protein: CAWSVERVKQYF.

CDR3 nucleotides: TGTGCCAGCAGTTACGACAGCACCCGTCTCAATGAAAAACTGTTTTTT. As protein: CASSYDSTRLNEKLFF. V usage is TRBV6-2 or TRBV6-3 and J usage is TRBJ1-4; TRBD1 is a possible D gene (5 bases). V was shortened by 2 bases and J by 5 bases, with 15 bases between the two germline ends. The CDR3 runs 16 residues. Looked up from germline, CDR1 is MNHEY and CDR2 is SVGEGT.

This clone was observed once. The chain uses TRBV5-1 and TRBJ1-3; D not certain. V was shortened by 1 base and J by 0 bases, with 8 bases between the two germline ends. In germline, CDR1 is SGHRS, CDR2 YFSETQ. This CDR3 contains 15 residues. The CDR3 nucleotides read TGCGCCAGCAGCTTGAACAGCTACTCTGGAAACACCATATATTTT. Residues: CASSLNSYSGNTIYF.

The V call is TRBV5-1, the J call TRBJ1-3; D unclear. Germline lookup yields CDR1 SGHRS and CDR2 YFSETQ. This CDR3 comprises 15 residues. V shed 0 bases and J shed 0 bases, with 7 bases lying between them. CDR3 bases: TGCGCCAGCAGCTTGGCTGCGCTCTCTGGAAACACCATATATTTT. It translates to CASSLAALSGNTIYF.